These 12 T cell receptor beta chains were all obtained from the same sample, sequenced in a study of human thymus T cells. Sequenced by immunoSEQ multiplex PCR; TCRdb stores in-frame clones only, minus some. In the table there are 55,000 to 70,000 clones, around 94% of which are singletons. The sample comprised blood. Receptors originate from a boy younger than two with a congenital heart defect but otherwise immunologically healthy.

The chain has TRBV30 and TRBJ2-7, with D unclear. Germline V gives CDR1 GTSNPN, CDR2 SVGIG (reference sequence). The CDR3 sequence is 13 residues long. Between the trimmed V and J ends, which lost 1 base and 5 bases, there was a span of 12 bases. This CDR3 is CAWSAAPTHEQYF. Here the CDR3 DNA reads TGTGCCTGGAGTGCTGCCCCGACCCACGAGCAGTACTTC. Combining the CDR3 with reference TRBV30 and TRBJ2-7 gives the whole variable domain SQTIHQWPATLVQPVGSPLSLECTVEGTSNPNLYWYRQAAGRGLQLLFYSVGIGQISSEVPQNLSASRPQDRQFILSSKKLLLSDSGFYLCAWSAAPTHEQYFGPGTRLTVT.

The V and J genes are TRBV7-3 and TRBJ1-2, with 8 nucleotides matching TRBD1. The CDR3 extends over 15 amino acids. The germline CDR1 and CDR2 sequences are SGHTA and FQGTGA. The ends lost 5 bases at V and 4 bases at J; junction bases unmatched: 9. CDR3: CASSLTGGKSYGYTF. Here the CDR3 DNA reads TGTGCCAGCAGCCTTACAGGGGGGAAGTCCTATGGCTACACCTTC.

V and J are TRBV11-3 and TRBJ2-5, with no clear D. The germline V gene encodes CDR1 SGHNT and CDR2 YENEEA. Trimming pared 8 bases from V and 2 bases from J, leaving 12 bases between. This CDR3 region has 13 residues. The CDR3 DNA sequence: TGTGCCAGCCGCCGGTCCGTACAAGAGACCCAGTACTTC. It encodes CASRRSVQETQYF.

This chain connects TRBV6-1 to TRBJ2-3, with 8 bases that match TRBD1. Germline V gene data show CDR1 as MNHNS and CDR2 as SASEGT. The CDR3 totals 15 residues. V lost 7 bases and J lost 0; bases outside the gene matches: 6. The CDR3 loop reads CASKEQGVSTDTQYF. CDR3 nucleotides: TGTGCCAGCAAAGAACAGGGGGTTAGCACAGATACGCAGTATTTT.

Here the CDR3 reads CASSLTSLGNYGYTF. The CDR3 coding sequence is TGTGCCAGCAGCTTGACCTCCTTGGGAAACTATGGCTACACCTTC. This sequence joins TRBV5-4 and TRBJ1-2; no firm D call. This CDR3 is built from 15 residues. V was clipped by 1 base and J by 2 bases, with 12 bases between them. The germline CDR1 and CDR2 sequences are SGHNT and YYREEE (reference sequence).

The DNA for the CDR3 is TGCGCCAGCAGTCGGACTAGCGGGAGTACCAATGAGCAGTTCTTC. This sequence encodes CASSRTSGSTNEQFF. The chain links TRBV10-2 to TRBJ2-1; 13 bases line up with TRBD2. Unmatched junction bases numbered 4, after V lost 5 bases and J lost 6 bases. The length of the CDR3 is 15 residues. Germline CDR1 WSHSY, CDR2 SAAADI.

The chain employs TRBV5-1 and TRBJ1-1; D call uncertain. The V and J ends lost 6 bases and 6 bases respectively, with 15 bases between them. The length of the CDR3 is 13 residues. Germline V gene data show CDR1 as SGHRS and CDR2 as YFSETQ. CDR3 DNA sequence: TGCGCCAGCAAACCCGGCGTGTTCGCTGAAGCTTTCTTT. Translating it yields CASKPGVFAEAFF.

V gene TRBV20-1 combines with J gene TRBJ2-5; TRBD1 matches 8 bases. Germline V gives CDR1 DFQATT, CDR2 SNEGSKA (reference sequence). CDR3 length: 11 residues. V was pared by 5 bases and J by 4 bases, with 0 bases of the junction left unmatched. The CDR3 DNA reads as TGCAGTGCTGGACAGGGAGAGACCCAGTACTTC. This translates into CSAGQGETQYF.

The CDR3 here is CASSIGQVMNTEAFF. In nucleotides, the CDR3 is TGCGCCAGCAGCATCGGACAGGTCATGAACACTGAAGCTTTCTTT. V and J are TRBV4-3 and TRBJ1-1, with 7 bases aligning to TRBD1. Losses at the gene ends were 5 bases for V and 0 bases for J; bases not matched to a gene: 6. The CDR3 has 15 amino acids. Germline-derived CDR1 and CDR2 are LGHNA and YSLEER.

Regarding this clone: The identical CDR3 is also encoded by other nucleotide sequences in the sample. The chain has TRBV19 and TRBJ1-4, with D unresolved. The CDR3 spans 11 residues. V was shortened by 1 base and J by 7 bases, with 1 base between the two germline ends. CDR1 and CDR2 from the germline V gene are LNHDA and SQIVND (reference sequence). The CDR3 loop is CASSIGEKLFF. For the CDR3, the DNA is TGTGCCAGTAGTATAGGTGAAAAACTGTTTTTT.

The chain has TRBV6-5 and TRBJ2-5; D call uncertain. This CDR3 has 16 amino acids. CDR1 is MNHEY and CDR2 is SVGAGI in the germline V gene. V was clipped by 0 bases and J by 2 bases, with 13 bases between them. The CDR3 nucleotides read TGTGCCAGCAGTTACTCGGTTAGAATAGGGCAAGAGACCCAGTACTTC. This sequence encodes CASSYSVRIGQETQYF.

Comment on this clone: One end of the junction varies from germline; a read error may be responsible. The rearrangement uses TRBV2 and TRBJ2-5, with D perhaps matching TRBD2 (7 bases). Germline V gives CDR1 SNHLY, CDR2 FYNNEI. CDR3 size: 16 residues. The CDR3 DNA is TGTGCCAGCAGTGATTCTGGCGGGGGCCCCCAAGGGACCCAGTACTTC. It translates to CASSDSGGGPQGTQYF.